This section outlines one T cell receptor (beta chain) sequence together with its context. The V and J ends lost 8 bases and 2 bases respectively, with 9 bases between them. Germline-derived CDR1 and CDR2 are SNHLY and FYNNEI. The CDR3 runs 13 residues. TCRdb's table, derived via immunoSEQ multiplex PCR, lists solely in-frame clones and lacks some. The sample holds roughly 98,000 clones, roughly 92% seen once. The data were obtained in a study of blood T cell repertoires in COVID-19. This receptor was identified in a woman aged 60-75 years with active COVID-19. The chain links TRBV2 to TRBJ2-2; perhaps TRBD2 as D (6 bases). Sequencing was performed on peripheral blood. This chain's CDR3 is CASAAGNTGELFF. For the CDR3, the DNA is TGTGCCAGCGCAGCGGGCAACACCGGGGAGCTGTTTTTT.